This T cell receptor (beta chain) emerged from a study of T cells during gluten challenge in celiac disease (TCRdb year 2017). Regarding the research as a whole: Paired single-cell TCR sequencing was done for seven or eight challenge participants who showed a significant increase in HLA-DQ:gluten tetramer-binding T cells. Single-cell libraries were sequenced paired-end 250 bp and bulk libraries paired-end 300 bp on the Illumina MiSeq. Blood was collected at baseline, day 6 and day 14 of the challenge, whereas duodenal biopsies were collected at baseline and day 14.

For blood cells, the gate was set on tetramer-binding CD4+ effector-memory gut-homing T cells, defined as CD3+, CD45RA-, CD62L- and integrin beta7+, with lineage markers excluded. Treated celiac disease patients on a gluten-free diet underwent a 14-day oral dietary gluten challenge to study recall of gluten-specific T cells. Sorting was performed on an Aria II cell sorter as single cells, and bulk sorting was additionally performed when tetramer-positive cells were relatively numerous. Peripheral blood mononuclear cells were isolated by Ficoll density gradient centrifugation and cryopreserved before staining. Before tetramer-binding CD4+ T cells were sorted, thawed cells were stained with a pool of PE-conjugated HLA-DQ:gluten tetramers that present immunodominant gluten epitopes. After staining with HLA-DQ:gluten tetramers, blood samples were enriched using a tetramer-based method. On this clonotype itself: The sample holds no much larger clone one base away, and base qualities are not on file.

The paper's findings and limits, for the study overall: Clonal expansion rose on day 6, as shown by reduced sample-corrected Shannon diversity of circulating gluten-specific T cells. Across several patients, about 12-45% of single-cell TCR-alpha/beta clonotypes at the latest time point were also present at baseline; bulk data gave roughly 51-55%. A peak in circulating gluten-specific T cells was observed on day 6, and the day-6 repertoire appeared to be composed largely of expanded preexisting memory clonotypes.

CDR1 and CDR2 were assigned from the germline V gene as SGHTA and FQGNSA. Deletion took 6 bases off V and 4 bases off J, with a span of 17 bases between the germline ends. The CDR3, cysteine through phenylalanine, is 15 amino acids long. Of all the DNA, just the CDR3 is kept, 45 bases in frame from base 1. Library preparation was by single-cell sequencing. This sample was sequenced with an Illumina MiSeq. Three nested PCRs using multiplexed primers that cover all TRA and TRB V genes were used to amplify paired single-cell TCR-alpha and TCR-beta sequences. Turning to the authors' computational methods: Selected pRESTO steps were used for read preprocessing, and IMGT/HighV-QUEST was used to assign V, D, J genes and CDR3 junctions. Single cells were kept only if valid singletons with at most three chains, each supported by 100 or more reads. Clonotypes were defined as identical paired TCR-alpha/beta nucleotide sequences, and negligible cross-contamination was indicated by cross-patient sharing of only about 0.19%. In samples containing more than 20 cells, repertoire diversity was estimated using a Shannon index corrected for undersampling. The public reads were reanalyzed by TCRdb: fastp trimming at Q25, MiXCR alignment, in-frame beta chains only. Each entry merges the rows of one CDR3 protein and shows their most common DNA and genes. Here the V and J calls rest on TCRdb's processing, not on the authors' analysis. Recorded for this sample are around 200 distinct CDR3 sequences; roughly a quarter of them occurred a single time. Around 40% of the sample comes from the top ten.

The V and J segments used are TRBV7-2 and TRBJ2-3, with no confident D gene call. Material: gluten-specific CD4+ T cells sorted from blood using tetramers, obtained at baseline or on day 6, 14 or 28 of gluten challenge (not recorded which). The clonotype comes from a female donor with celiac disease. The DNA sequence is given as TGTGCCAGCAGTATTAGGAGTGTAGGTTCAGATACGCAGTATTTT. This sequence encodes CASSIRSVGSDTQYF.